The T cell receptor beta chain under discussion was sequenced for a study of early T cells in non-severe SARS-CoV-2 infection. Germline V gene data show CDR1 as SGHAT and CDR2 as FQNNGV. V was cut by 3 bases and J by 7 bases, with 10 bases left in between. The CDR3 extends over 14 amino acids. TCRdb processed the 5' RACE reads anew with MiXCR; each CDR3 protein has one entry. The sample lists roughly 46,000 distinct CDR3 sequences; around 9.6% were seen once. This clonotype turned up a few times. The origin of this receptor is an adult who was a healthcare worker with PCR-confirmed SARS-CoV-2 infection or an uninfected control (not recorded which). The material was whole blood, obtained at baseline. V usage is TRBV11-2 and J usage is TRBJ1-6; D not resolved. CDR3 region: CASSLMGGNSPLHF. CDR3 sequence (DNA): TGTGCCAGCAGCTTGATGGGCGGAAATTCACCCCTCCACTTT.